The sequence of this TCR beta chain was determined in a study of CD8 T cells in Susac syndrome. Study summary: When their blood was taken, patients with Susac syndrome were therapy-naive, taking corticosteroids, or taking intravenous immunoglobulin alone.

This CDR3 contains 16 residues. Germline lookup yields CDR1 SGDLS and CDR2 YYNGEE. The V end lost 0 bases, the J end lost 3 bases, and 13 bases lay between the germline ends. While CD8+ and CD4+ T cells were isolated negatively, TEMRA cells were enriched by FACS. Reverse transcription of roughly 0.45 to 1 ug RNA was carried out with random hexamers. One entry per CDR3 protein, called by TCRdb with MiXCR from the immunoSEQ multiplex PCR reads. Of about 210,000 distinct CDR3 sequences listed, approximately 94% were seen once; the top ten hold 0.15%. The sample was CD4+ T cells from PBMCs. The chain carries TRBV9 and TRBJ2-1; tentatively, D is TRBD1 or TRBD2 (5 bases each). The receptor comes from a human donor with Susac syndrome. This CDR3 reads CASSVGGAVLYNEQFF. The CDR3 DNA is TGTGCCAGCAGCGTAGGAGGGGCAGTTCTCTACAATGAGCAGTTCTTC.